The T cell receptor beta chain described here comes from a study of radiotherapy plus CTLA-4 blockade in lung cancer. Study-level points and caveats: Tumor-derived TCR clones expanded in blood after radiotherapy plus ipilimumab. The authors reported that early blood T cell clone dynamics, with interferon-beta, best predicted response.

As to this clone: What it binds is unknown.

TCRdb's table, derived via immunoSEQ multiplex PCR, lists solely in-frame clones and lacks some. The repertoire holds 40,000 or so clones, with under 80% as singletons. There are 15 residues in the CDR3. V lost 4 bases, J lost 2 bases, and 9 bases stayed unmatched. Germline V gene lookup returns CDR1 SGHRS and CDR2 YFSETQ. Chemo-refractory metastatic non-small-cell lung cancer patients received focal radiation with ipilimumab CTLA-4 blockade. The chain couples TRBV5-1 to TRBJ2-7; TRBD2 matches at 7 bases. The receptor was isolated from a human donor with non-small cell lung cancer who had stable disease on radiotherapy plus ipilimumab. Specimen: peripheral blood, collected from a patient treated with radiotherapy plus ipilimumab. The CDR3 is CASSPWGTTTYEQYF. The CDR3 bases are TGCGCCAGCAGCCCTTGGGGGACTACCACCTACGAGCAGTACTTC.